This T cell receptor beta chain was obtained from a study of CD8+ T cells in alopecia areata. The study, taken as a whole, reports: Scalp lesions, especially in alopecia totalis/universalis, had higher clonality than normal scalp.

Following RNA extraction, reverse transcription yielded cDNA that acted as the sequencing template. Method: immunoSEQ multiplex PCR; TCRdb's copy keeps in-frame clones and lacks some. The sample includes tens of thousands of clones, around half of them seen just once. Points on this clone: Antigen specificity is unknown.

Germline V gene sequence: CDR1 LGHNA, CDR2 YSLEER. This CDR3 region has 17 residues. The V gene lost 1 base and the J gene lost 2 bases, with 17 bases spanning the gap. Researchers sorted CD4+ cells into CD25+CD127- cells for 5 or 6 patients. This receptor was taken from a human donor with alopecia areata. V usage is TRBV4-3 and J usage is TRBJ1-2, with D perhaps matching TRBD1 (6 bases). Sequencing input: CD4+ Tregs sorted from blood. The CDR3 DNA sequence: TGCGCCAGCAGCCAAGGCCAGACAGGATTAGGCAACTATGGCTACACCTTC. Its translation: CASSQGQTGLGNYGYTF.